Below, 13 T cell receptor beta chains from the same sample are listed, as sequenced in a study of T cell responses to AZD1222 COVID-19 vaccine (dated by TCRdb to about 2021). What this sample's time point label stands for: baseline before first vaccination. The library was made by the immunoSEQ multiplex PCR assay. TCRdb limited this immuneACCESS table to in-frame rearrangements with V and J called. A share of clones is missing; checked studies link under half to unresolved V genes, and the rest is unexplained. Within this sample are 120,000 or so clones, with around nine tenths of them counted one time only. The ten largest clones take up under 35% of the sample. The material sequenced was peripheral blood, taken on day 0 of AZD1222 vaccination. The receptors originated from an adult in good health.

The J gene is TRBJ2-7, the V gene TRBV27; D is perhaps TRBD1 (5 bases). The V gene's germline CDR1 is MNHEY and CDR2 SMNVEV (reference sequence). V shed 3 bases and J shed 2 bases, with 20 bases lying between them. This CDR3 region has 17 residues. The CDR3 is CASSFSLDGKGTYEQYF. Written as DNA, the CDR3 is TGTGCCAGCAGTTTTTCCCTTGACGGAAAGGGGACCTACGAGCAGTACTTC.

In its sample, this clone was seen once. The gene calls are TRBV6-4 and TRBJ2-1; 12 nucleotides agree with TRBD2. The length of the CDR3 is 15 residues. Germline values: CDR1 MRHNA, CDR2 SNTAGT. The J segment lost 4 bases and the V segment lost 5 bases, leaving 3 bases of the junction unmatched. Here the CDR3 DNA reads TGTGCCAGCAGTCCACTAGCGGGGGGATACAATGAGCAGTTCTTC. Translated, it gives CASSPLAGGYNEQFF.

The chain has TRBV19 and TRBJ1-5; no reliable D call. The germline V gene encodes CDR1 LNHDA and CDR2 SQIVND (reference sequence). The CDR3 is made up of 13 amino acids. V lost 5 bases and J 2 bases, leaving 7 bases between the germline ends. This CDR3 reads CASSALGNQPQHF. DNA of the CDR3: TGTGCCAGTAGTGCCCTGGGCAATCAGCCCCAGCATTTT.

The chain has TRBV11-2 and TRBJ2-1; 10 bases map to TRBD2. CDR3 size: 17 residues. With 1 base clipped from V and 2 bases from J, the junction kept 5 bases outside the gene matches. Germline V gives CDR1 SGHAT, CDR2 FQNNGV. For the CDR3, the DNA is TGTGCCAGCAGCTTAGCGCCTCTAGCGGGAGCCTACAATGAGCAGTTCTTC. It yields the protein CASSLAPLAGAYNEQFF.

V usage is TRBV2 and J usage is TRBJ1-2; 11 bases map to TRBD1. This CDR3 has 15 residues. V gave up 5 bases and J gave up 5 bases; unmatched junction bases: 7. Germline V gives CDR1 SNHLY, CDR2 FYNNEI. CDR3 loop: CASSIGQGAGYGYTF. Here the CDR3 DNA reads TGTGCCAGCAGTATCGGACAGGGGGCGGGGTATGGCTACACCTTC.

This clone showed up just a few times. The rearrangement uses TRBV5-6 and TRBJ1-6; TRBD1 aligns across 8 bases. J gave up 7 bases and V 5 bases, and 11 bases lay outside the gene matches. Germline V lookup: CDR1 SGHDT, CDR2 YYEEEE. CDR3 length equals 16 residues. CDR3 bases: TGTGCCAGCAGGATGACGACCGGACAGGGAAATTCACCCCTCCACTTT. Residues: CASRMTTGQGNSPLHF.

This clone was observed a few times. The chain has TRBV5-4 and TRBJ1-2; D possibly corresponds to TRBD1 (5 bases). The CDR3 is made up of 17 amino acids. Germline CDR1 is SGHNT and CDR2 is YYREEE (reference sequence). The germline V and J ends were trimmed by 6 bases and 4 bases, with 25 bases remaining between them. The CDR3 region has the DNA TGTGCCAGCACAACATTCACTATTCGGGGGGATACCTATGGCTACACCTTC. This codes for CASTTFTIRGDTYGYTF.

V gene TRBV29-1 combines with J gene TRBJ1-1; perhaps TRBD1 as D (6 bases). Germline assignment: CDR1 SQVTM and CDR2 ANQGSEA. The germline V and J ends were trimmed by 7 bases and 4 bases, with 19 bases remaining between them. The CDR3 has 14 amino acids. The CDR3 reads CSADFTGRGTEAFF. The CDR3 region has the DNA TGCAGCGCTGATTTTACAGGGAGAGGCACTGAAGCTTTCTTT.

The chain recombines TRBV12-3 or TRBV12-4 with TRBJ2-7, with a weak D call TRBD2 (6 bases). CDR3 length: 13 amino acids. The V end lost 2 bases, the J end lost 2 bases, and 7 bases lay between the germline ends. CDR3 loop: CASSLSGAYEQYF. The CDR3 coding sequence is TGTGCCAGCAGTTTATCGGGGGCCTACGAGCAGTACTTC.

The chain links TRBV12-3 or TRBV12-4 to TRBJ2-7; D might be TRBD2 (5 bases). V gave up 5 bases and J gave up 5 bases, with 13 bases separating them. The CDR3 sequence is 13 residues long. CDR3 sequence: CASSPKERDEQYF. CDR3 coding DNA: TGTGCCAGCAGTCCCAAGGAGAGGGACGAGCAGTACTTC.

This chain links TRBV21-1 with TRBJ1-2; the table's D call, TRBD1, has no DNA check behind it. TRBV21-1 is a pseudogene locus. CDR3 length equals 13 residues. The CDR3 bases are TGTGCCAGCAGCGACAGGGGTCTGGATGGCTACACCTTC. Protein: CASSDRGLDGYTF.

The chain couples TRBV30 to TRBJ1-6; D is possibly TRBD1 (5 bases). The CDR3 is made up of 15 amino acids. Germline V gives CDR1 GTSNPN, CDR2 SVGIG (reference sequence). V was trimmed by 3 bases and J by 5 bases, leaving 14 bases between them. The CDR3 protein is CAWREGFSNNSPLHF. In DNA form, the CDR3 reads TGTGCCTGGAGGGAGGGGTTTTCCAATAATTCACCCCTCCACTTT.

CDR3 protein: CASSLRGYEQYF. CDR3 sequence (DNA): TGCGCCAGCAGCTTGCGAGGCTACGAGCAGTACTTC. The chain is built from TRBV5-1 and TRBJ2-7; D remains unclear. Germline V gene data show CDR1 as SGHRS and CDR2 as YFSETQ. V gave up 1 base and J gave up 3 bases, with 5 bases separating them. The CDR3 sequence is 12 residues long.